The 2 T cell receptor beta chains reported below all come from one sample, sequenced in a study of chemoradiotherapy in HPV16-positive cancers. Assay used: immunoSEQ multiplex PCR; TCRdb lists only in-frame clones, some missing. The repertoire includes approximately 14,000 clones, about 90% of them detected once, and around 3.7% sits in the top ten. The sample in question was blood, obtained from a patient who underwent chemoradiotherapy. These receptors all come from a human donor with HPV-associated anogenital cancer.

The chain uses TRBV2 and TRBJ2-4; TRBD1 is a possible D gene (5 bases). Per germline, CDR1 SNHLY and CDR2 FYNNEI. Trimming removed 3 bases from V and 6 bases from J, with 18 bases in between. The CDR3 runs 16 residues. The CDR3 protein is CASSDWVGQGGNIQYF. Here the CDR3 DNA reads TGTGCCAGCAGTGATTGGGTCGGGCAGGGCGGAAACATTCAGTACTTC. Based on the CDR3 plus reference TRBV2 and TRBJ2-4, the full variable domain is EPEVTQTPSHQVTQMGQEVILRCVPISNHLYFYWYRQILGQKVEFLVSFYNNEISEKSEIFDDQFSVERPDGSNFTLKIRSTKLEDSAMYFCASSDWVGQGGNIQYFGAGTRLSVL.

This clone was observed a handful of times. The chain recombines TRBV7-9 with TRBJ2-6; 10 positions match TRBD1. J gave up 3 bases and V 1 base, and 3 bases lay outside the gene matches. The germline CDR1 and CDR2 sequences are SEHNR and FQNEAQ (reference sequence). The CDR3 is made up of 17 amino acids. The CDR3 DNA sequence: TGTGCCAGCAGCTTAGAGACAGGGGGCTTTGGGGCCAACGTCCTGACTTTC. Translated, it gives CASSLETGGFGANVLTF.